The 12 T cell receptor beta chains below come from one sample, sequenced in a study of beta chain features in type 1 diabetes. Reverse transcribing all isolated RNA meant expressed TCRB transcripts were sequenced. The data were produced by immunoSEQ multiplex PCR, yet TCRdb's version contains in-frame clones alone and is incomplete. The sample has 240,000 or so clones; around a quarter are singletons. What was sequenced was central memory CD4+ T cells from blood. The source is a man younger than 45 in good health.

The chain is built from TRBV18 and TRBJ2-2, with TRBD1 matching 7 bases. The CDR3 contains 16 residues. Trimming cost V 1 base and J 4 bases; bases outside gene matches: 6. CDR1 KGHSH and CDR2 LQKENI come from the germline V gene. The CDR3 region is CASSPLQDRRTGELFF. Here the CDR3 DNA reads TGTGCCAGCTCACCACTGCAGGACAGGCGCACCGGGGAGCTGTTTTTT.

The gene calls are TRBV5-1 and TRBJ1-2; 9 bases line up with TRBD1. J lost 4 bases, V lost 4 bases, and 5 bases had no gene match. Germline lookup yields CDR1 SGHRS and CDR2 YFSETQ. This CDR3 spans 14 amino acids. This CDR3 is CASSAMTGGYGYTF. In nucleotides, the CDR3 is TGCGCCAGCAGCGCAATGACAGGGGGCTATGGCTACACCTTC.

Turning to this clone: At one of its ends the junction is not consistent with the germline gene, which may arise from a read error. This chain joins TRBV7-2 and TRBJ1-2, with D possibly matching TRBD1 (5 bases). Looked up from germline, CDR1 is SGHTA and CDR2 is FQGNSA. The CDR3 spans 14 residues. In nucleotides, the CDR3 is TGTGCCAGCACCTTAGCGCCCCAGGGCTCTGGCTACACCTTC. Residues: CASTLAPQGSGYTF.

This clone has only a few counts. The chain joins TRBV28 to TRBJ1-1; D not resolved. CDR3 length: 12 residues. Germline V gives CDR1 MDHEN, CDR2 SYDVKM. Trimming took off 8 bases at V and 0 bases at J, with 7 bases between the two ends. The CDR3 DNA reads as TGTGCCAGCGGGGAGATGAACACTGAAGCTTTCTTT. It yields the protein CASGEMNTEAFF.

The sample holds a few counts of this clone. The CDR3 loop is CASSPRLQGANVLTF. The CDR3 DNA follows: TGTGCCAGCTCACCAAGGTTACAGGGGGCCAACGTCCTGACTTTC. The gene calls are TRBV18 and TRBJ2-6; no firm D call. Germline-derived CDR1 and CDR2 are KGHSH and LQKENI. Trimming stripped 2 bases from V and 4 bases from J, with 9 bases between. The CDR3 spans 15 residues.

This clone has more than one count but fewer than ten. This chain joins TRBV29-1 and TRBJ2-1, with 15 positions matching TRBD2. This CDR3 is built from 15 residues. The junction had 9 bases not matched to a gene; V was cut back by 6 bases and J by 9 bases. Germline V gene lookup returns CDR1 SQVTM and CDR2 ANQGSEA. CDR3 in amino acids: CSVHGTSGRKSEQFF. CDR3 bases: TGCAGCGTCCATGGGACTAGCGGGAGGAAAAGTGAGCAGTTCTTC.

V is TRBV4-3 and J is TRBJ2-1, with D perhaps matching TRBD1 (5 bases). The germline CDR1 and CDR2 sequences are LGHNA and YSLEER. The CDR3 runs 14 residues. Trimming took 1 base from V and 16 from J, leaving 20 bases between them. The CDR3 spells CASSQARRQKPLFF. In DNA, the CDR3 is TGCGCCAGCAGCCAAGCGAGACGACAGAAACCACTTTTCTTC.

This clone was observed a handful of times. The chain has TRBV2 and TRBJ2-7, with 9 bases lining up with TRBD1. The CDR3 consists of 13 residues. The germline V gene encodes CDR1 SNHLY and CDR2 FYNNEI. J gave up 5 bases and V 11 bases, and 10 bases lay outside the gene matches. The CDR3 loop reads CAGHRDREDEQYF. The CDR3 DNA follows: TGTGCCGGCCATCGGGACAGGGAGGACGAGCAGTACTTC.

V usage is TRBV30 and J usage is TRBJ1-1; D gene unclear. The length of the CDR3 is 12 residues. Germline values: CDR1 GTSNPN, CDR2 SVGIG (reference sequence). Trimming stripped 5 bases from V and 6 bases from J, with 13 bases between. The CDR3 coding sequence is TGTGCCTGGGGAGACGGGATAGCTGAAGCTTTCTTT. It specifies CAWGDGIAEAFF.

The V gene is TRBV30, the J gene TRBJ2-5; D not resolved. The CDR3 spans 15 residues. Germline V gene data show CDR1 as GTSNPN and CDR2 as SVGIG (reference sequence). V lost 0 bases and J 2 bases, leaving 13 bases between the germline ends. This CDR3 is CAWSVRVVGQETQYF. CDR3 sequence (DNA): TGTGCCTGGAGTGTACGGGTGGTTGGGCAAGAGACCCAGTACTTC. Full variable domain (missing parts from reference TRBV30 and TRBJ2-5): SQTIHQWPATLVQPVGSPLSLECTVEGTSNPNLYWYRQAAGRGLQLLFYSVGIGQISSEVPQNLSASRPQDRQFILSSKKLLLSDSGFYLCAWSVRVVGQETQYFGPGTRLLVL.

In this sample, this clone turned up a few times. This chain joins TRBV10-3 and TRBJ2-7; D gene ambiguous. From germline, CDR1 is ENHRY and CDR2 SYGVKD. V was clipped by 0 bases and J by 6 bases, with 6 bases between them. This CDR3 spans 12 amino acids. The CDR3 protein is CAISESRVEQYF. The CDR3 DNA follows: TGTGCCATCAGTGAGTCAAGGGTCGAGCAGTACTTC.

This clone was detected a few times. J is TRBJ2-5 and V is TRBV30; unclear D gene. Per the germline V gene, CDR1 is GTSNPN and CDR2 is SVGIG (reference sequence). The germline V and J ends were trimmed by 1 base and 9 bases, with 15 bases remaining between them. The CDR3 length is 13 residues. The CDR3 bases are TGTGCCTGGAGTGAACGGCAACATAGTCCCCAGTACTTC. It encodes CAWSERQHSPQYF.